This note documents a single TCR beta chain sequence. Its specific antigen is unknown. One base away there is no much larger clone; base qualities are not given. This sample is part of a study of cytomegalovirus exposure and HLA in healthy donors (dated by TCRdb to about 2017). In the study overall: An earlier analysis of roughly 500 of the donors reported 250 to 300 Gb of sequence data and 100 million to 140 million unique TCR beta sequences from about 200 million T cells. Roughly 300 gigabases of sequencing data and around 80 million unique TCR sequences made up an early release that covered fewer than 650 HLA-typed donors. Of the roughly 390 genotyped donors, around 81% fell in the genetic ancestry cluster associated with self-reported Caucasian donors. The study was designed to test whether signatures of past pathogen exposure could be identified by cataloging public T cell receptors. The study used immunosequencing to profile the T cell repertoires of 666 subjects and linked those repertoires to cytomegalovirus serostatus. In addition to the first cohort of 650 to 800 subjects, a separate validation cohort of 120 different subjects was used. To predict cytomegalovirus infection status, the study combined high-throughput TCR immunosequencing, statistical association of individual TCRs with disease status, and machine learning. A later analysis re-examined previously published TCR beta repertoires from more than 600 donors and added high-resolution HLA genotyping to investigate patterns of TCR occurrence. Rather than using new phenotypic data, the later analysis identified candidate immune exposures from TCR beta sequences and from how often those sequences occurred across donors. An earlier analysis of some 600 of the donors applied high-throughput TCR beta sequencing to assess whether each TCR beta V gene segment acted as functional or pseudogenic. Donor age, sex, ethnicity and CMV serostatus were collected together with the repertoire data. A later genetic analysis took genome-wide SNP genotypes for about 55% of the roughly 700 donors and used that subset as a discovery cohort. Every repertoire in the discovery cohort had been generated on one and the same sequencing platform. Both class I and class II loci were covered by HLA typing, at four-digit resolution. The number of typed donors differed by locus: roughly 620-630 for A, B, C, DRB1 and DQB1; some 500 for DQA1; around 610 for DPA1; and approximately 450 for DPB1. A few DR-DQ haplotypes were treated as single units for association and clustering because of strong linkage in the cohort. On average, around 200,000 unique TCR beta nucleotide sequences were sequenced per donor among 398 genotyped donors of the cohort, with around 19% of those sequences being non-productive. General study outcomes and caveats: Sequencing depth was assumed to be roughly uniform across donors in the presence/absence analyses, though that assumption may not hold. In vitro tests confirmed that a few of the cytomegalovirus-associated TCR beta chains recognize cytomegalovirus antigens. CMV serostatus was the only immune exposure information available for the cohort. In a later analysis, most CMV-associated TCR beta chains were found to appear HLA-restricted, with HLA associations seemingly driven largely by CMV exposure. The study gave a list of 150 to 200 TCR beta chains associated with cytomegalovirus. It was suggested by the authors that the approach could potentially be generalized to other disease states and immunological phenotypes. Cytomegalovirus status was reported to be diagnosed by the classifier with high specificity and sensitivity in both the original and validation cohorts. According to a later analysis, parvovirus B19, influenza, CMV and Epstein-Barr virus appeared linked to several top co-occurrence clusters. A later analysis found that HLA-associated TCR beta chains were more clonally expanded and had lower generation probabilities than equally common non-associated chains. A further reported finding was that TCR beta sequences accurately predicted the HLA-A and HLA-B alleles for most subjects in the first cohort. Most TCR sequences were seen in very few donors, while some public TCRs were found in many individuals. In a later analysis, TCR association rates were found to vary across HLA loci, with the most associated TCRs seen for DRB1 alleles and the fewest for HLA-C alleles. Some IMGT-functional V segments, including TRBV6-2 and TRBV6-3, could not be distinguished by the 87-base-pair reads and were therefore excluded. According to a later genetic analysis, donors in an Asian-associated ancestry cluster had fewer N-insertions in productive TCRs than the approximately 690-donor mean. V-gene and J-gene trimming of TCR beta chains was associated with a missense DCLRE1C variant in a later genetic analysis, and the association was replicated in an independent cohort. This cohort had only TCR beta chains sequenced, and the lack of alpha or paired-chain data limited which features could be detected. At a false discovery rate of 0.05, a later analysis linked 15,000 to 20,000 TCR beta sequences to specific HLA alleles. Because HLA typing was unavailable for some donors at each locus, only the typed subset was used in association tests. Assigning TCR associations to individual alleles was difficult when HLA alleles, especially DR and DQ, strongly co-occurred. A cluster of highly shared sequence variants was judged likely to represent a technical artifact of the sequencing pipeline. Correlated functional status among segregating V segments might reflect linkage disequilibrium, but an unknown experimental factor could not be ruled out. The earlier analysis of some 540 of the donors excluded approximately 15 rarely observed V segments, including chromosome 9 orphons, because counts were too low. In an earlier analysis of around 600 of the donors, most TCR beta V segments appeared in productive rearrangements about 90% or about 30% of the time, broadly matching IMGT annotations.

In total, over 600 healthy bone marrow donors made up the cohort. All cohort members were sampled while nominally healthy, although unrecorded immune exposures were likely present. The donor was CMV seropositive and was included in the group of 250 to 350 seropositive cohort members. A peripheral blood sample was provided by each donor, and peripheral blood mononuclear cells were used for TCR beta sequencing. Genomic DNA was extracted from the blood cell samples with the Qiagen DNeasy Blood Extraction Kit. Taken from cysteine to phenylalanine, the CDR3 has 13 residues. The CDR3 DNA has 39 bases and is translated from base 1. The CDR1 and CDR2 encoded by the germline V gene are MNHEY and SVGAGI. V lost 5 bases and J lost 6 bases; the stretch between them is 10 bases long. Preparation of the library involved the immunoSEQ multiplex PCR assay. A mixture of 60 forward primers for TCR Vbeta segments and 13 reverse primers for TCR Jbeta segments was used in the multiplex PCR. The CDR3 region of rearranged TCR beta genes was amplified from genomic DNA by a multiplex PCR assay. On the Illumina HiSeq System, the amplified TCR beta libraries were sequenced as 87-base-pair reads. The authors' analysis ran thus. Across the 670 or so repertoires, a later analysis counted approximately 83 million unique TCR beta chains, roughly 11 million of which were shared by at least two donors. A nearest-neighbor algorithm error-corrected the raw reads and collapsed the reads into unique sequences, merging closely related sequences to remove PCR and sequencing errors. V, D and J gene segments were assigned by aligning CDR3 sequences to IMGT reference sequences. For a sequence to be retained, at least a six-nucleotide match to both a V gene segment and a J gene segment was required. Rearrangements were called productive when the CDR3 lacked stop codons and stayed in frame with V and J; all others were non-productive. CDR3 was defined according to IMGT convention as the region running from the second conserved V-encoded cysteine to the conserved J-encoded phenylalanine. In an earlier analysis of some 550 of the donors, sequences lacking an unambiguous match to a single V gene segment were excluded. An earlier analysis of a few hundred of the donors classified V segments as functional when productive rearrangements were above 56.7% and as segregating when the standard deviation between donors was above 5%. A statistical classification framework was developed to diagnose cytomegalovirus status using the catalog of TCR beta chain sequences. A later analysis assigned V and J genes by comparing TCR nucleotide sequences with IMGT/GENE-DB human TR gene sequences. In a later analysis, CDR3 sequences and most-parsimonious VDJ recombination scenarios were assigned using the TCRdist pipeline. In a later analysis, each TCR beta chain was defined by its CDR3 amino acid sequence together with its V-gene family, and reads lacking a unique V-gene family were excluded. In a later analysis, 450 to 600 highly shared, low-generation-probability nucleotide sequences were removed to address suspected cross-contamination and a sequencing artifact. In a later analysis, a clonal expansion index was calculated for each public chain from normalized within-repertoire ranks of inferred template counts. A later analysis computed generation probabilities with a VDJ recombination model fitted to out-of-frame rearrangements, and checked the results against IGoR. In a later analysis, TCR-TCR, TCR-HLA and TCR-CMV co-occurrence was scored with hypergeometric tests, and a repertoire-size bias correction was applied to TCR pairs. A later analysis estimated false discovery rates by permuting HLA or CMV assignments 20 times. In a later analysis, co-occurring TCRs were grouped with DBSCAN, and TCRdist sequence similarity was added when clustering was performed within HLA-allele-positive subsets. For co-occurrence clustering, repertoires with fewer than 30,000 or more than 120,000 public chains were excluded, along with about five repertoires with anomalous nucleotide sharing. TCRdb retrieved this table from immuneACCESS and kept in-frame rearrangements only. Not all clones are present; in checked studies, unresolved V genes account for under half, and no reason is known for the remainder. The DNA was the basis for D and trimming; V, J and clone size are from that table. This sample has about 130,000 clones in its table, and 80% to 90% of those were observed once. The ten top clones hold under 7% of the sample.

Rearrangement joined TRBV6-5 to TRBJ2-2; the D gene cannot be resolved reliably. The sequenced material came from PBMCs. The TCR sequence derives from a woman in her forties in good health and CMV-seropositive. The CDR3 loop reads CASSKIIAGELFF. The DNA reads TGTGCCAGCAGTAAAATTATAGCCGGGGAGCTGTTTTTT.